The rows below give T cell receptor beta chains drawn from one sample of a study of Graves' ophthalmopathy and Graves' hyperthyroidism. MiXCR, run by TCRdb on the multiplex PCR reads, gives a single entry per CDR3 protein. This table holds 200,000 to 250,000 distinct CDR3 sequences, roughly a fifth found once. Sequencing input: peripheral blood. These receptors were obtained from a woman aged 45-60 years with Graves' ophthalmopathy. CDR3s include the opening cysteine and the closing phenylalanine or tryptophan. Fields, in order: D gene, clone size, J gene, V gene, CDR3 DNA, CDR3 protein. D genes are given only for firm matches. Clone size appears in some rows only: once, few, many, or a class for an expanded clone.

NA many TRBJ2-7 TRBV2 TGTGCCAGCGGGAGGACGGAGGACTACGAGCAGTACTTC CASGRTEDYEQYF
NA many TRBJ2-7 TRBV6-1 TGTGCCAGCAGGGTGTTGGCGGGCCGTCGGGACGAGCAGTACTTC CASRVLAGRRDEQYF
TRBD2 few TRBJ2-2 TRBV24-1 TGTGCCACCTCTGCGGGGGGTTCCACCGGGGAGCTGTTTTTT CATSAGGSTGELFF
TRBD1 NA TRBJ1-2 TRBV28 TGTGCCAGCAGTTGGGGTGACAGGGGGAATGGCTACACCTTC CASSWGDRGNGYTF
NA many TRBJ2-7 TRBV28 TGTGCCGCCAGCAGTAAGCACGAGCAGTACTTC CAASSKHEQYF
NA many TRBJ2-6 TRBV30 TGTGCCTGGAGTAGGGGAGCTGGGGCCAACGTCCTGACTTTC CAWSRGAGANVLTF
NA many TRBJ1-5 TRBV11-2 TGTGCCAGCAGCTTACGGGGGGGCCTGAGCAATCAGCCCCAGCATTTT CASSLRGGLSNQPQHF
TRBD1 many TRBJ1-2 TRBV20-1 TGCAGTGCAATCGGGACAGGGGATTTCGGCTACACCTTC CSAIGTGDFGYTF
NA NA TRBJ2-5 TRBV15 TGTGCCACCACCGCGACGGGTAACCAAGAGACCCAGTACTTC CATTATGNQETQYF
TRBD1 many TRBJ1-5 TRBV6-1 TGTGCCAGCAGCCCTAAGGACAGGGGAGATCAGCCCCAGCATTTT CASSPKDRGDQPQHF
NA many TRBJ1-1 TRBV12-3/TRBV12-4 TGTGCCAGCAGGAAGACAGTTATGAACACTGAAGCTTTCTTT CASRKTVMNTEAFF
NA NA TRBJ1-1 TRBV6-2/TRBV6-3 TGTGCCAGCACCACGAACACTGAAGCTTTCTTT CASTTNTEAFF
TRBD1 few TRBJ1-2 TRBV10-3 TGTGCCACCAGTGATTTCGGACAGGGAACTCATGGCTACACCTTC CATSDFGQGTHGYTF
NA many TRBJ2-7 TRBV5-1 TGCGCCAGCAGCCCGGACGGCAGACCAACCTACGAGCAGTACTTC CASSPDGRPTYEQYF
NA NA TRBJ2-5 TRBV5-5 TGTGCCAGCAGCTTATCGCCTCAAGAGACCCAGTACTTC CASSLSPQETQYF
TRBD1 many TRBJ1-6 TRBV14 TGTGCCAGCAGCCCACCGGGACAGGGCGGATCACCCCTCCACTTT CASSPPGQGGSPLHF
TRBD2 many TRBJ2-7 TRBV20-1 TGCAGTGCTAGCTTAGCGGGACCCTACGAGCAGTACTTC CSASLAGPYEQYF
NA many TRBJ1-6 TRBV12-3/TRBV12-4 TGTGCCAGCCAGAAGGGGCGCGACAATTCACCCCTCCACTTT CASQKGRDNSPLHF
NA NA TRBJ1-5 TRBV6-2/TRBV6-3 TGTGCCAGCAGTTCCAGGGGAGGGAATGTGAAGGGCCAGCCCCAGCATTTT CASSSRGGNVKGQPQHF
NA many TRBJ1-2 TRBV6-1 TGTGCCAGCAGTGATAGACAGGTCCTATGGTATGGCTACACCTTC CASSDRQVLWYGYTF
NA many TRBJ2-2 TRBV24-1 TGTGCCACCAGTGAGGGTCAGCGGACCGGGGAGCTGTTTTTT CATSEGQRTGELFF
NA many TRBJ1-1 TRBV12-3/TRBV12-4 TGTGCCAGCAGTGATGACCAACTGATGAACACTGAAGCTTTCTTT CASSDDQLMNTEAFF
NA many TRBJ2-2 TRBV19 TGTGCCAGTAGTCCGTCTCCGAACACCGGGGAGCTGTTTTTT CASSPSPNTGELFF
NA many TRBJ1-5 TRBV19 TGTGCCAGTCGAAATCAGCCCCAGCATTTT CASRNQPQHF
TRBD1 NA TRBJ1-2 TRBV6-1 TGTGCCAGCAGGATAGCAGGGGGCTCAAACTATGGCTACACCTTC CASRIAGGSNYGYTF
NA few TRBJ2-7 TRBV24-1 TGTGCCACCAGTGACCGAAACAACAGGACCGAGCAGTACTTC CATSDRNNRTEQYF
NA many TRBJ1-1 TRBV12-5 TGTGCTAGTGGTACTAGACAGGACCACACTGAAGCTTTCTTT CASGTRQDHTEAFF
NA many TRBJ1-1 TRBV4-1 TGCGCCAGCAGCCCGGACAGAGAGAACACTGAAGCTTTCTTT CASSPDRENTEAFF
NA few TRBJ2-2 TRBV6-1 TGTGCCAGCAGTACCCTAGGGAACGGGGAGCTGTTTTTT CASSTLGNGELFF
NA many TRBJ2-5 TRBV11-1 TGTGCCAGCAGCTCCCGTCTGGGGGTGTTTAACCAAGAGACCCAGTACTTC CASSSRLGVFNQETQYF
NA many TRBJ1-5 TRBV6-2/TRBV6-3 TGTGCCAGGTTGGGATCCGGGGGTGATCAGCCCCAGCATTTT CARLGSGGDQPQHF
TRBD1 NA TRBJ2-7 TRBV6-1 TGTGCCAGCAGTCCGACAGGGTCTAAGAACGAGCAGTACTTC CASSPTGSKNEQYF
NA NA TRBJ1-2 TRBV29-1 TGCAGCGATGACAGGATGGGAGGCTACACCTTC CSDDRMGGYTF
TRBD1 many TRBJ2-4 TRBV7-2 TGTGCCAGCAGCATGAGACAGGGTGGGGACATTCAGTACTTC CASSMRQGGDIQYF
TRBD1 many TRBJ2-5 TRBV7-9 TGTGCCAGCAGCCGGGACAGGGAAGAGGAGACCCAGTACTTC CASSRDREEETQYF
TRBD1 many TRBJ1-1 TRBV11-1 TGTGCCAGCAACCCCACGGGGCTAAACAGGGGGCTCACTGAAGCTTTCTTT CASNPTGLNRGLTEAFF
NA many TRBJ2-2 TRBV9 TGTGCCAGCAGCGTAGATTGGCGGGAAAGCGGGGAGCTGTTTTTT CASSVDWRESGELFF
NA few TRBJ2-7 TRBV11-2 TGTGCCAGCAAAAACAACCCCGGGGGCTTTCCCTACGAGCAGTACTTC CASKNNPGGFPYEQYF
NA NA TRBJ1-6 TRBV30 TGTGCCTGGAGGAGCTCCTATAATTCACCCCTCCACTTT CAWRSSYNSPLHF
NA few TRBJ1-1 TRBV12-3/TRBV12-4 TGTGCCAGCAGTTTGGGCCCGAGCACTGAAGCTTTCTTT CASSLGPSTEAFF
NA NA TRBJ1-1 TRBV24-1 TGTGCCACCAGTGGTTTCGACACTGAAGCTTTCTTT CATSGFDTEAFF
TRBD2 many TRBJ2-2 TRBV7-8 TGTGCCAGCAGCTTAGGGAGCGGGAGTCGTACCGGGGAGCTGTTTTTT CASSLGSGSRTGELFF
TRBD1 many TRBJ1-5 TRBV6-5 TGTGCCAGCAGTTTTTTATGGGCAGGGGGCGGAGGTGGCAATCAGCCCCAGCATTTT CASSFLWAGGGGGNQPQHF
NA many TRBJ1-2 TRBV28 TGTGCCAGCACCTCCCTCGGGTCTAACTATGGCTACACCTTC CASTSLGSNYGYTF